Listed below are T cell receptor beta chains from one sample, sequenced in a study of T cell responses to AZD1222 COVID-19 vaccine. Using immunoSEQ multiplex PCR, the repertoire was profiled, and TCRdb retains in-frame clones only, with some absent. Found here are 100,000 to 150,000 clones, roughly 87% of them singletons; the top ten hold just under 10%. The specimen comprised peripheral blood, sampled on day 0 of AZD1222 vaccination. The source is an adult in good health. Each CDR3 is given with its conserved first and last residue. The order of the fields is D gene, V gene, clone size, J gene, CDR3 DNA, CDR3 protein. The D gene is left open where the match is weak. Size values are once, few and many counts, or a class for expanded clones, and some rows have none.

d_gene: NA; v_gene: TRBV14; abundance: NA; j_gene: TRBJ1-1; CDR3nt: TGTGCCAGCAGCCAAGGGGTCTTCACTGAAGCTTTCTTT; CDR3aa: CASSQGVFTEAFF
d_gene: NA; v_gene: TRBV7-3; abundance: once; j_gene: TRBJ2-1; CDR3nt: TGTGCCAGCAGCCCGCCCGGGTGGAATGAGCAGTTCTTC; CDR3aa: CASSPPGWNEQFF
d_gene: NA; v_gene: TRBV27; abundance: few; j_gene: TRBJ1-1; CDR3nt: TGTGCCAGCAGTTTAAGGGGGGCAGGGGTACCCAACACTGAAGCTTTCTTT; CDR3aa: CASSLRGAGVPNTEAFF
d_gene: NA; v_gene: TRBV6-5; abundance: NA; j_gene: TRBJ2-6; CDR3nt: TGTGCCACCCTTTACATCTCTGGGGCCAACGTCCTGACTTTC; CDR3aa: CATLYISGANVLTF
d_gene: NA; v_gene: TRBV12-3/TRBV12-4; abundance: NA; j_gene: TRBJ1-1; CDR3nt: TGTGCCAGCAGTAACGAGCGGGGCACTGAAGCTTTCTTT; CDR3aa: CASSNERGTEAFF
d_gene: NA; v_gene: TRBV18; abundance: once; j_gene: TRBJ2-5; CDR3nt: TGTGCCAGCTCAGGGGTTGGGCGAGAGACCCAGTACTTC; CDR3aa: CASSGVGRETQYF
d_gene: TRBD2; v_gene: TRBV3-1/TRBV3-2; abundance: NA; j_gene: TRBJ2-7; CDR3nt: TGTGCCAGCAGCCAAGGTCTAGCGGGAGACTACGAGCAGTACTTC; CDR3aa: CASSQGLAGDYEQYF
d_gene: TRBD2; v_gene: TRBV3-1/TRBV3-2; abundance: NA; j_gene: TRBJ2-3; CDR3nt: TGTGCCAGCAGCCAAGAAGCGTCCGGACTAGCGGGAAGTACGCAGTATTTT; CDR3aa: CASSQEASGLAGSTQYF
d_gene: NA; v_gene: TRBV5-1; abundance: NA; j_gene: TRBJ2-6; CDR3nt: TGCGCCAGCAGCTTGAATTTGGGCTCTGGGGCCAACGTCCTGACTTTC; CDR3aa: CASSLNLGSGANVLTF
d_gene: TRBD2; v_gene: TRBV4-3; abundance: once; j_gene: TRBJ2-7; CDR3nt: TGCGCCAGCAGCCATCACGGATCTAGCGGGAGCTACGAGCAGTACTTC; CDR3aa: CASSHHGSSGSYEQYF
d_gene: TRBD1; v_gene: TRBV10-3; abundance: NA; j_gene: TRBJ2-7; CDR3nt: TGTGCCATCAAGTATAGGACAGGGGTACGGGAGCAGTACTTC; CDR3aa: CAIKYRTGVREQYF
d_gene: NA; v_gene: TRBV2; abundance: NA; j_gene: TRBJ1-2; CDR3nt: TGTGCCAGCAGTGAAAGGAGCTCTAACTATGGCTACACCTTC; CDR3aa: CASSERSSNYGYTF
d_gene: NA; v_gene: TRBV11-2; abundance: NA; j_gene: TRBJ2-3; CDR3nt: TGTGCCAGCAGCTTAGCCGTAAGGAATACGCAGTATTTT; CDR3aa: CASSLAVRNTQYF
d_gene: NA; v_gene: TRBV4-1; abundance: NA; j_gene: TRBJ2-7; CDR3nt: TGCGCCAGCAGCCAAGGGTACAAGGGGCCCTACGAGCAGTACTTC; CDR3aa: CASSQGYKGPYEQYF
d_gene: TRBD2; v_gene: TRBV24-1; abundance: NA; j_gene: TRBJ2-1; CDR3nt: TGTGCCACCAGTGACGCTACGAGACTAGCGGGAGTGAGGGAGCAGTTCTTC; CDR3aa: CATSDATRLAGVREQFF
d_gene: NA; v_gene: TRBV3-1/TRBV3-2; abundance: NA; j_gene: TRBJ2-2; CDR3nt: TGTGCCAGCAGCCGCCATGTGGACAGCTCGAACACCGGGGAGCTGTTTTTT; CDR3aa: CASSRHVDSSNTGELFF
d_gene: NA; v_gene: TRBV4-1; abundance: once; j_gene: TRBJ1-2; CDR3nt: TGCGCCAGCAGCCAAGTTTCCTATGGCTACACCTTC; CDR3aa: CASSQVSYGYTF
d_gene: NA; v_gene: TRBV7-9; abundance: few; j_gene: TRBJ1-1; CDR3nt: TGTGCCAGCAGCTTATACTCGACCAAGACACCGAACACTGAAGCTTTCTTT; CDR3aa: CASSLYSTKTPNTEAFF
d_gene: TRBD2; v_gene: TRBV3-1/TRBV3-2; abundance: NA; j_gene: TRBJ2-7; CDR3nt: TGTGCCAGCAGCCCCGTCCTGGGGACTAAAGTCTACGAGCAGTACTTC; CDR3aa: CASSPVLGTKVYEQYF
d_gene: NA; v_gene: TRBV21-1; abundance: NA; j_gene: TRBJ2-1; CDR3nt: TGTGCCAGCAGCGACGGGTTGGGACTAGCGGGCGAGAATGAGCAGTTCTTC; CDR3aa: CASSDGLGLAGENEQFF
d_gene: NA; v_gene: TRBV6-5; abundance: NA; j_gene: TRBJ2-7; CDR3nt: TGTGCCAGCAGTTACGCGGGCCAACAGGGTTACGAGCAGTACTTC; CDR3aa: CASSYAGQQGYEQYF
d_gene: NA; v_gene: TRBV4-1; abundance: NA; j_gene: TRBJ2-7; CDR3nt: TGCGCCAGCAGCCAAGTTGGCGGGGCCCGCTCCTACGAGCAGTACTTC; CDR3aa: CASSQVGGARSYEQYF
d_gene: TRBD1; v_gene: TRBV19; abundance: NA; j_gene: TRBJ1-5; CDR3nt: TGTGCCAGTAGTTTTTACCGGGACAGGGGCCCCGGGAGCAATCAGCCCCAGCATTTT; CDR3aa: CASSFYRDRGPGSNQPQHF
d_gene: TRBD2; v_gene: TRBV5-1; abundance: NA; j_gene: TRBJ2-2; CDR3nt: TGCGCCAGCAGCTTGACTAGCGGGGGGACCGGGGAGCTGTTTTTT; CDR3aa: CASSLTSGGTGELFF
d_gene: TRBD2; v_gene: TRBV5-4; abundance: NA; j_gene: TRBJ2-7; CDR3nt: TGTGCCAGCAGCCAAGGGACTAGCGGGGGGCCGGTGCAGTACTTC; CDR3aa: CASSQGTSGGPVQYF
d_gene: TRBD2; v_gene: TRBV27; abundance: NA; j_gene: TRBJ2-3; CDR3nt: TGTGCCAGCAGTTCATCACTAGAGACCGGGGGGATCGGTGCAGATACGCAGTATTTT; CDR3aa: CASSSSLETGGIGADTQYF
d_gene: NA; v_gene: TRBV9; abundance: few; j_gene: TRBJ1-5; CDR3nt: TGTGCCAGCAGCGTAGCCGATAGCAATCAGCCCCAGCATTTT; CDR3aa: CASSVADSNQPQHF
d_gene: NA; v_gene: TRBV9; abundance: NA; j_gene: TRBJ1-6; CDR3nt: TGTGCCAGCAGCGGTCGTGGGGATCCTGGTTCACCCCTCCACTTT; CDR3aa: CASSGRGDPGSPLHF
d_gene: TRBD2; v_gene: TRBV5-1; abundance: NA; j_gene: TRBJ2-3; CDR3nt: TGCGCCAGCAGCTTGGTTGCGGGAGGGCCACCAGATACGCAGTATTTT; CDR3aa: CASSLVAGGPPDTQYF
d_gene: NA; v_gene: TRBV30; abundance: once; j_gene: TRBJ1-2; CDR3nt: TGTGCCTGGAGTGCCCACAGGGATGGCTACACCTTC; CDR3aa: CAWSAHRDGYTF
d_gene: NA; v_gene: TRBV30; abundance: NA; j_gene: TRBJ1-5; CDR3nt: TGTGCCTGGAGTGCCTCCAGGGGCCCCGCTAGCAATCAGCCCCAGCATTTT; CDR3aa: CAWSASRGPASNQPQHF
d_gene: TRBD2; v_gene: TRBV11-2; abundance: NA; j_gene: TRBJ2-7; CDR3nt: TGTGCCAGCAGCTTAACCCCGACTAGCGGGGGATACGAGCAGTACTTC; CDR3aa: CASSLTPTSGGYEQYF
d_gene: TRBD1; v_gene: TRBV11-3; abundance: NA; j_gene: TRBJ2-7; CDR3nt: TGTGCCAGCAGCTTCCTCTCAGGGGGCTACGAGCAGTACTTC; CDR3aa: CASSFLSGGYEQYF
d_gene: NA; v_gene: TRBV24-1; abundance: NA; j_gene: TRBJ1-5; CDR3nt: TGTGCCACCAGTGAGATGAATCAGCCCCAGCATTTT; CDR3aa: CATSEMNQPQHF
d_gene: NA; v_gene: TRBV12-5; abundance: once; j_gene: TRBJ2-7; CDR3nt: TGTGCTAGTGGTTTAAGGGCCAGCCCTACCTACGAGCAGTACTTC; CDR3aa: CASGLRASPTYEQYF
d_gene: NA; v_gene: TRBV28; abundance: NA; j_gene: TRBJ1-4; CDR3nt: TGTGCCAGCAGCGCTGAGGGGAGACCTAATGAAAAACTGTTTTTT; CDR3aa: CASSAEGRPNEKLFF
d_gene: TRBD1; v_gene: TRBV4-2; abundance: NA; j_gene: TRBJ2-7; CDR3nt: TGTGCCAGCAGCCGCGGACAGGGGGGAAACGAGCAGTACTTC; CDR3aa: CASSRGQGGNEQYF
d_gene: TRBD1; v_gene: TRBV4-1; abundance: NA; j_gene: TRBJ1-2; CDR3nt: TGCGCCAGCAGCCTACCCGGGACAGGGAAGATGAGCTACACCTTC; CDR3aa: CASSLPGTGKMSYTF
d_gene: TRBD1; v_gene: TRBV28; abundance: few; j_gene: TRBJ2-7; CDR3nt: TGTGCCAGCGAGGGTGGGACAGGGTATTACGAGCAGTACTTC; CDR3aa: CASEGGTGYYEQYF
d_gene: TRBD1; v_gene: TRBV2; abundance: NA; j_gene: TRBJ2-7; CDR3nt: TGTGCCACCCGCCGGACAGGGGGGAACTACGAGCAGTACTTC; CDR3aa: CATRRTGGNYEQYF
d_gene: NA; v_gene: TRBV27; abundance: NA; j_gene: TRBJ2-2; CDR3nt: TGTGCCAGCAAGATACAGGGTGGGGTCGCGACCGGGGAGCTGTTTTTT; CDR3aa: CASKIQGGVATGELFF